These T cell receptor beta chains were read from a single sample in a study of blood T cell repertoires in COVID-19. Sequenced by immunoSEQ multiplex PCR; TCRdb stores in-frame clones only, minus some. The sample includes 90,000 to 120,000 clones, about four fifths of them seen just once. The material sequenced was peripheral blood. These receptors were obtained from a woman in her 70s with acute or convalescent COVID-19. CDR3s include the opening cysteine and the closing phenylalanine or tryptophan. D genes are given only for firm matches. Not every row has a clone size; where given, it reads once, few, many or a size class.

>NA|TRBJ2-7|TRBD1|TRBV7-9
TGTGCCAGCAGCTCCTCTCCGGGACAGGAACGACAGATGAGTTACGAGCAGTACTTC
CASSSSPGQERQMSYEQYF
>NA|TRBJ2-1|NA|TRBV19
TGTGCCAGTAGTAGGGAGTTAGTTTACAATGAGCAGTTCTTC
CASSRELVYNEQFF
>NA|TRBJ1-5|TRBD1|TRBV7-2
TGTGCCAGCAGCTTAGGGAACAGGGGGGCCAGCAATCAGCCCCAGCATTTT
CASSLGNRGASNQPQHF
>NA|TRBJ2-7|TRBD1|TRBV18
TGTGCCAGCTCAGGAGACAGGGGGACATACGAGCAGTACTTC
CASSGDRGTYEQYF
>NA|TRBJ2-5|NA|TRBV5-1
TGCGCCAGCCCGAGGAGCAGGGGACAAGAGACCCAGTACTTC
CASPRSRGQETQYF
>NA|TRBJ2-3|NA|TRBV5-4
TGTGCCAGCAGCTCGGTGGTTAGTGTGGGCACAGATACGCAGTATTTT
CASSSVVSVGTDTQYF
>NA|TRBJ1-6|NA|TRBV4-1
TGCGCCAGCAGCCAAGATCGCGAAGAGGCCTATAATTCACCCCTCCACTTT
CASSQDREEAYNSPLHF
>NA|TRBJ2-5|TRBD2|TRBV3-1/TRBV3-2
TGTGCCAGCAGAAAGACTAGCGGGGGGACCGCCCTGGGGACCCAGTACTTC
CASRKTSGGTALGTQYF
>NA|TRBJ2-3|NA|TRBV21-1
TGTGCCAGCAGCAATAGCGGGACCAGACTAGCGGGAGTAGGGTCAGATACGCAGTATTTT
CASSNSGTRLAGVGSDTQYF
>NA|TRBJ2-7|NA|TRBV19
TGTGCCAGTAGTATAGGCGGGACCCCCTACGAGCAGTACTTC
CASSIGGTPYEQYF
>NA|TRBJ2-5|TRBD2|TRBV3-1/TRBV3-2
TGTGCCAGCAGCCCGGGACTAGCGGGGGCGCGGTCCAAGACCCAGTACTTC
CASSPGLAGARSKTQYF
>NA|TRBJ2-5|NA|TRBV23-1
TGCGCCAGCAGTCAACTGACAGACCAAGAGACCCAGTACTTC
CASSQLTDQETQYF
>few|TRBJ2-5|TRBD2|TRBV27
TGTGCCAGCACAAAGCGGGGGGGCTGGGAGACCCAGTACTTC
CASTKRGGWETQYF
>NA|TRBJ1-2|NA|TRBV27
TGTGCCAGCAGTTTACAGGGTAACCACTATGGCTACACCTTC
CASSLQGNHYGYTF
>NA|TRBJ1-1|NA|TRBV10-3
TGTGCCATCAGTGAAGGACAGTCGAATACTGAAGCTTTCTTT
CAISEGQSNTEAFF
>NA|TRBJ2-5|NA|TRBV6-2/TRBV6-3
TGTGCCAGCAGTTATTCTATCGACAGGACTGGGTCCCAGTACTTC
CASSYSIDRTGSQYF
>NA|TRBJ1-1|NA|TRBV28
TGTGCCAGCAGTTTTACAGCTATGAACACTGAAGCTTTCTTT
CASSFTAMNTEAFF
>NA|TRBJ1-5|NA|TRBV24-1
TGTGCCACCAGTGATACTCGGGCCAGGGGAGCAAATCAGCCCCAGCATTTT
CATSDTRARGANQPQHF
>NA|TRBJ1-1|NA|TRBV5-1
TGCGCCAGCAGCTTGGACCTGGACAGCGGAAAACTGAACACTGAAGCTTTCTTT
CASSLDLDSGKLNTEAFF
>NA|TRBJ1-6|NA|TRBV5-4
TGTGCCAGCAGCTTGACCACAGCCTATAATTCACCCCTCCACTTT
CASSLTTAYNSPLHF
>NA|TRBJ1-2|TRBD1|TRBV19
TGTGCCAGTAGGCGGGCAGGGGGGAACTATGGCTACACCTTC
CASRRAGGNYGYTF
>NA|TRBJ2-5|NA|TRBV20-1
TGCAGTGCTTACGGGGGAGAGACCCAATACTTC
CSAYGGETQYF
>NA|TRBJ2-2|NA|TRBV11-2
TGTGCCAGCAGCGCGCGCTTGGGCCCTGACGGGGAGCTGTTTTTT
CASSARLGPDGELFF
>NA|TRBJ1-1|TRBD1|TRBV6-5
TGTGCCAGCAGTTCAACCGGGACAGGGAGGAACACTGAAGCTTTCTTT
CASSSTGTGRNTEAFF
>NA|TRBJ1-2|NA|TRBV20-1
TGCAGTACGACAGAGAACTATGGCTACACCTTC
CSTTENYGYTF
>NA|TRBJ1-3|NA|TRBV9
TGTGCCAGCAGCGTAGAGGGAGGCACCATATATTTT
CASSVEGGTIYF
>few|TRBJ2-7|NA|TRBV2
TGTGCCAGCAGTGAAGGGTTAATGGAGGACGAGCAGTACTTC
CASSEGLMEDEQYF
>NA|TRBJ1-3|NA|TRBV5-1
TGCGCCAGCAGCGGGCCAGGCACGAGCTCTGGAAACACCATATATTTT
CASSGPGTSSGNTIYF
>NA|TRBJ1-2|NA|TRBV7-2
TGTGCCAGCAGCTGGTTTGCGCCGGAGGCCGATGGCTACACCTTC
CASSWFAPEADGYTF
>NA|TRBJ1-6|TRBD1|TRBV9
TGTGCCAGCAGCCTATCGGGACAGGGGAATTCACCCCTCCACTTT
CASSLSGQGNSPLHF
>NA|TRBJ2-2|NA|TRBV7-3
TGTGCCAGCAGCCCCAGGGTCACCGGGGAGCTGTTTTTT
CASSPRVTGELFF